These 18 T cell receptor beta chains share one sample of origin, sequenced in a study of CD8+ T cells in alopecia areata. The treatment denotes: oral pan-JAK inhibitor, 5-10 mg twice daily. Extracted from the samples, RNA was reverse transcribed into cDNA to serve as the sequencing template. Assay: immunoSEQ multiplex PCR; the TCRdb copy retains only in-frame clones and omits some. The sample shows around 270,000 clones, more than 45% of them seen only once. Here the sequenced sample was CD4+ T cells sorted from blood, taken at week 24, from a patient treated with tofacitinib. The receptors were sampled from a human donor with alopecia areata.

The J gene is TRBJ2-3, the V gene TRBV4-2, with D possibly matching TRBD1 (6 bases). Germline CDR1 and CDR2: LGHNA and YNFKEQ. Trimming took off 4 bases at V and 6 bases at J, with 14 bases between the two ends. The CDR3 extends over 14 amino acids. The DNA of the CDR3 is TGTGCCAGCAGCCCCGGACAGTCTTGGGATACGCAGTATTTT. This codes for CASSPGQSWDTQYF.

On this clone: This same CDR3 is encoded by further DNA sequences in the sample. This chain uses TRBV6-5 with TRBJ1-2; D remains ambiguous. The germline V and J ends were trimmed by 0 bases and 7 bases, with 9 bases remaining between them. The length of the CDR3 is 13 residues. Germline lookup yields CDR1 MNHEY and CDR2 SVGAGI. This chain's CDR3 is CASSYSRGFGYTF. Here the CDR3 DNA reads TGTGCCAGCAGTTACTCGAGAGGGTTTGGCTACACCTTC.

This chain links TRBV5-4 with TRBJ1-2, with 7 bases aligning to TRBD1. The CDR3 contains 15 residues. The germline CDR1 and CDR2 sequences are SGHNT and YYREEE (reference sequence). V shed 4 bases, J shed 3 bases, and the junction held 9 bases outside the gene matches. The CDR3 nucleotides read TGTGCCAGCAGCCTTAAGACAGGGTTCGACTATGGCTACACCTTC. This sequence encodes CASSLKTGFDYGYTF.

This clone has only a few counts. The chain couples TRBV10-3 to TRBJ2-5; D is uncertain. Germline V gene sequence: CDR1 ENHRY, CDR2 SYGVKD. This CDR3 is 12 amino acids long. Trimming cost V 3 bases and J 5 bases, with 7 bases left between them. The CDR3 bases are TGTGCCATCAGTGACCTCGTCGAGACCCAGTACTTC. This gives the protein CAISDLVETQYF.

The CDR3 bases are TGTGCCACCAGCAGTCGCTCCGGACAGGTAATGGTAGAGCAGTACTTC. Amino acids: CATSSRSGQVMVEQYF. The chain employs TRBV15 and TRBJ2-7, with 7 nucleotides matching TRBD1. V lost 3 bases to trimming and J lost 7 bases; unmatched junction nucleotides: 15. CDR1 and CDR2 (germline): LNHNV, YYDKDF (reference sequence). The CDR3 contains 16 residues.

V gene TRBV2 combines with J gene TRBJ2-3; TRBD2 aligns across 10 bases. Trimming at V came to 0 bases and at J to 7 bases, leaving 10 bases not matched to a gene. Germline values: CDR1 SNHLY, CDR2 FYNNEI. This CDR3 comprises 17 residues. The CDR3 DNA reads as TGTGCCAGCAGTGAAGCGGGTTCCCTAGCGGGGGAGTATACGCAGTATTTT. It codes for CASSEAGSLAGEYTQYF.

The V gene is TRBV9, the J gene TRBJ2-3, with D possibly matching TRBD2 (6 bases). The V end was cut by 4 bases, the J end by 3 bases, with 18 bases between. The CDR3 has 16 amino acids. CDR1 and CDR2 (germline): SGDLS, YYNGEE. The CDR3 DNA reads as TGTGCCAGCAGCTTGACGACTAGGTTAGGAACAGATACGCAGTATTTT. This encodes CASSLTTRLGTDTQYF.

The CDR3 is CASSEGASGVRDTQYF. The CDR3 DNA sequence: TGTGCCAGCAGTGAAGGGGCTAGCGGGGTCCGAGATACGCAGTATTTT. The chain has TRBV25-1 and TRBJ2-3; the match to TRBD2 covers 9 bases. V dropped 2 bases and J dropped 5; count of bases not matched to a gene: 8. This CDR3 spans 16 amino acids. CDR1 and CDR2 (germline): MGHDK, SYGVNS.

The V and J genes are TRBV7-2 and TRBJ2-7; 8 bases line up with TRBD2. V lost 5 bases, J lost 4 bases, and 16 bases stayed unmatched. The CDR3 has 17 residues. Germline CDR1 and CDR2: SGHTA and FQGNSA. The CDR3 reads CASSLYVSGVRPYEQYF. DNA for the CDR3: TGTGCCAGCAGCCTCTACGTTAGCGGGGTACGGCCATACGAGCAGTACTTC.

DNA of the CDR3: TGTGCCTGGGGGAAGGGGGAAAGGTCTTCTGGAAACACCATATATTTT. It yields the protein CAWGKGERSSGNTIYF. The rearrangement uses TRBV30 and TRBJ1-3; weak D call: TRBD1 (6 bases). CDR1 GTSNPN and CDR2 SVGIG come from the germline V gene (reference sequence). Trimming shortened V by 5 bases and J by 1 base, and 18 bases separated the two germline ends. The CDR3 is made up of 16 amino acids. Full variable domain (missing parts from reference TRBV30 and TRBJ1-3): SQTIHQWPATLVQPVGSPLSLECTVEGTSNPNLYWYRQAAGRGLQLLFYSVGIGQISSEVPQNLSASRPQDRQFILSSKKLLLSDSGFYLCAWGKGERSSGNTIYFGEGSWLTVV.

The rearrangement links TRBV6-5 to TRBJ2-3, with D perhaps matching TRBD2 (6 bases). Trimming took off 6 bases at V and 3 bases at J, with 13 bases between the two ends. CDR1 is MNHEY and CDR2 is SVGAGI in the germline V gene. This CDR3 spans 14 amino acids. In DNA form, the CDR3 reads TGTGCCAGCAGGCTAGCGCCGGGGACAGATACGCAGTATTTT. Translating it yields CASRLAPGTDTQYF.

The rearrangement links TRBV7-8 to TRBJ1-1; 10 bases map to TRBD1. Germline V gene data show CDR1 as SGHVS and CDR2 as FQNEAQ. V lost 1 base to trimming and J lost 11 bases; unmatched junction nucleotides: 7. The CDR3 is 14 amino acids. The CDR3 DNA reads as TGTGCCAGCAGCTTAGACTGGGACAGGGGCGTCGCTTTCTTT. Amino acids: CASSLDWDRGVAFF.

Here the CDR3 reads CASSDRPGANVLTF. Written as DNA, the CDR3 is TGTGCCAGCAGCGACCGGCCTGGGGCCAACGTCCTGACTTTC. This rearrangement joins TRBV9 to TRBJ2-6; D not resolved. The CDR3 totals 14 residues. Germline-derived CDR1 and CDR2 are SGDLS and YYNGEE. V was cut by 3 bases and J by 2 bases, with 6 bases left in between.

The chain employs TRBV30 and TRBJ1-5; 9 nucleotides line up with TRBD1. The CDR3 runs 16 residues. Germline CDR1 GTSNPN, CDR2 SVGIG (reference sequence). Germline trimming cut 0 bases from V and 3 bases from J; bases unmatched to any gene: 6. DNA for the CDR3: TGTGCCTGGAGTGTCAGACAGGGGGGGCTCAATCAGCCCCAGCATTTT. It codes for CAWSVRQGGLNQPQHF.

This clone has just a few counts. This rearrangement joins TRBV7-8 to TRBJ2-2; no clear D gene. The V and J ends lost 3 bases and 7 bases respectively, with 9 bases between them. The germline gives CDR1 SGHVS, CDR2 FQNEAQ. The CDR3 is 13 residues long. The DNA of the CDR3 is TGTGCCAGCAGCTTCCAGTTTGGCGGGGAGCTGTTTTTT. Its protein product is CASSFQFGGELFF.

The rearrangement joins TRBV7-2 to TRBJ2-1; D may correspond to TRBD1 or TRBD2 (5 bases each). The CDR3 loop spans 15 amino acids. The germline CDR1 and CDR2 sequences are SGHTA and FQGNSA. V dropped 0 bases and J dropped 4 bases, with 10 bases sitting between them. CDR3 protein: CASSLARGQYNEQFF. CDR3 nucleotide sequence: TGTGCCAGCAGCTTAGCGAGGGGCCAGTACAATGAGCAGTTCTTC.

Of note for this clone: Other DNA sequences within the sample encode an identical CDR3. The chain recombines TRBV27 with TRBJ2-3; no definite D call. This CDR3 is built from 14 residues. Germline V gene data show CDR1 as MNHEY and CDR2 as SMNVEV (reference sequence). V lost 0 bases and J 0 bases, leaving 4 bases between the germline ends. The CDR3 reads CASSLSGSTDTQYF. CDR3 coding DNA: TGTGCCAGCAGTTTATCGGGTAGCACAGATACGCAGTATTTT.

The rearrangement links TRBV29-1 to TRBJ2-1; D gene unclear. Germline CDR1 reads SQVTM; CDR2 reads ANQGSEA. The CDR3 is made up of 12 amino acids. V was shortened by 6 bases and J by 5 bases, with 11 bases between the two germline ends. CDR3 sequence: CSVAIGNNEQFF. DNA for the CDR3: TGCAGCGTCGCGATCGGAAACAATGAGCAGTTCTTC.